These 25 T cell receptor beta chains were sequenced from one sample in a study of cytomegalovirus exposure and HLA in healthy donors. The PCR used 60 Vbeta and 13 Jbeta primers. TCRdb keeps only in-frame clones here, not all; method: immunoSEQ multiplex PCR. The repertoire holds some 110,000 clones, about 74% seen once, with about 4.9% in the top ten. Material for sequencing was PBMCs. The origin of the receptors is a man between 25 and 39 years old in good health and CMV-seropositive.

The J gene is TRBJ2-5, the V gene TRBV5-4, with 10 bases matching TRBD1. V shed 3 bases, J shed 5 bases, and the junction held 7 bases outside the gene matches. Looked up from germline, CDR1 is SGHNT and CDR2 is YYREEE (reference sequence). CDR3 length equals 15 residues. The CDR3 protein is CASSWDRGGTETQYF. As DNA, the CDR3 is TGTGCCAGCAGCTGGGACAGGGGAGGGACGGAGACCCAGTACTTC.

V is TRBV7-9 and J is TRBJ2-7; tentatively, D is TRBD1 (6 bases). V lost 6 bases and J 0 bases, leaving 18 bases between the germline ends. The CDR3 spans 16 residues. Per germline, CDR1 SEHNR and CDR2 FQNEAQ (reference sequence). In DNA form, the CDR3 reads TGTGCCAGCAGTTCCATAACAGGGTACTCCTCCTACGAGCAGTACTTC. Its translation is CASSSITGYSSYEQYF.

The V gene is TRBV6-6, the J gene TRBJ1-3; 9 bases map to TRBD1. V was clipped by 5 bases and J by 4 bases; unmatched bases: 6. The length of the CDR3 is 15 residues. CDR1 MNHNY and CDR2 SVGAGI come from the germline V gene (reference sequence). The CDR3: CASSIQGARGNTIYF. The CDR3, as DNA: TGTGCCAGCAGTATACAGGGGGCGCGGGGAAACACCATATATTTT.

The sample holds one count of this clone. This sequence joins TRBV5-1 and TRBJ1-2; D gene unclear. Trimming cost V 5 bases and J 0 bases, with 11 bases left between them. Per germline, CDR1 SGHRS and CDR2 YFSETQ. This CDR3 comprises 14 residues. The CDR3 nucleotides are TGCGCCAGCAGTTCCCCGGGGACTAACTATGGCTACACCTTC. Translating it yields CASSSPGTNYGYTF.

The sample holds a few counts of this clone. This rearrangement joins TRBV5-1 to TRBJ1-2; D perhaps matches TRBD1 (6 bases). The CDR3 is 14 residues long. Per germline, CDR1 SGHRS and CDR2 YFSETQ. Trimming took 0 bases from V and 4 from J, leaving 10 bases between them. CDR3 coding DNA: TGCGCCAGCAGCTTGGTTGGACAGATCTATGGCTACACCTTC. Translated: CASSLVGQIYGYTF. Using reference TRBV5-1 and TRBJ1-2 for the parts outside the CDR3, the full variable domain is KAGVTQTPRYLIKTRGQQVTLSCSPISGHRSVSWYQQTPGQGLQFLFEYFSETQRNKGNFPGRFSGRQFSNSRSEMNVSTLELGDSALYLCASSLVGQIYGYTFGSGTRLTVV.

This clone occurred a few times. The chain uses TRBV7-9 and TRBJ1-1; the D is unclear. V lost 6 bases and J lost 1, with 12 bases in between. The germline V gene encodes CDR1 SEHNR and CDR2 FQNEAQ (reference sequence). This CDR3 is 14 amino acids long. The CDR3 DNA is TGTGCCAGCAGGTCATATCTAGGGAACACTGAAGCTTTCTTT. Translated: CASRSYLGNTEAFF. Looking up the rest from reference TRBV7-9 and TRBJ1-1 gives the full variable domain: DTGVSQNPRHKITKRGQNVTFRCDPISEHNRLYWYRQTLGQGPEFLTYFQNEAQLEKSRLLSDRFSAERPKGSFSTLEIQRTEQGDSAMYLCASRSYLGNTEAFFGQGTRLTVV.

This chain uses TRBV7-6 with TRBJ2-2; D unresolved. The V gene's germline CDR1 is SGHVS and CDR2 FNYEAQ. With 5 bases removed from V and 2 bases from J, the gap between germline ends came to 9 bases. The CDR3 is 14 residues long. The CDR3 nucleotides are TGTGCCAGCAGCCCACATGAAAACACCGGGGAGCTGTTTTTT. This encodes CASSPHENTGELFF.

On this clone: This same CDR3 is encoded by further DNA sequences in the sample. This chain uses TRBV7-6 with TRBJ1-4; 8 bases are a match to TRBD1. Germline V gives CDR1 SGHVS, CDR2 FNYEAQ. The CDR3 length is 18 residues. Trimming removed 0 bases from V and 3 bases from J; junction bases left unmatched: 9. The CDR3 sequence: CASSLAFARGPSNEKLFF. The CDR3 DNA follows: TGTGCCAGCAGCTTAGCGTTTGCCAGGGGGCCATCTAATGAAAAACTGTTTTTT.

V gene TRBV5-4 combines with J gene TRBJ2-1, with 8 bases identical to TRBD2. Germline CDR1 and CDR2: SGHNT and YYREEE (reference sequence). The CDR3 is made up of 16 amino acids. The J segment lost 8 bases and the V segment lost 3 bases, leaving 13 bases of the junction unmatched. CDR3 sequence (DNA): TGTGCCAGCAGCTCGGTCGGGGGCGGGGGGACCTATGAGCAGTTCTTC. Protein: CASSSVGGGGTYEQFF. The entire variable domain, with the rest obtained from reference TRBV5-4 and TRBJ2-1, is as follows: ETGVTQSPTHLIKTRGQQVTLRCSSQSGHNTVSWYQQALGQGPQFIFQYYREEENGRGNFPPRFSGLQFPNYSSELNVNALELDDSALYLCASSSVGGGGTYEQFFGPGTRLTVL.

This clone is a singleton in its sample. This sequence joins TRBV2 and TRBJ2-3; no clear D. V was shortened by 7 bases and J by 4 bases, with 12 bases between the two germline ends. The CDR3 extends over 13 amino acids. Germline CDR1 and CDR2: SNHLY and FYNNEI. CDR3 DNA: TGTGCCAGCACGCGCTACCTCCCAGATACGCAGTATTTT. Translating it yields CASTRYLPDTQYF.

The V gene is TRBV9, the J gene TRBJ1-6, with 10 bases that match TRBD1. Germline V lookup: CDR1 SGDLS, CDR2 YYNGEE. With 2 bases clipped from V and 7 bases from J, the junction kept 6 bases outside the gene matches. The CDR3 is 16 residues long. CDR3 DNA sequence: TGTGCCAGCAGCGTTGGGACAGGGGCCCCAAATTCACCCCTCCACTTT. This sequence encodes CASSVGTGAPNSPLHF.

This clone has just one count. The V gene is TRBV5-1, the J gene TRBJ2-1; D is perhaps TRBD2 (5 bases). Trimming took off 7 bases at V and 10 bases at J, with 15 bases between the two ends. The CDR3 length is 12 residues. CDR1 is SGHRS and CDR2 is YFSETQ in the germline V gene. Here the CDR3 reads CASGEPEGEQFF. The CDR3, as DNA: TGCGCCAGCGGAGAGCCCGAGGGCGAGCAGTTCTTC. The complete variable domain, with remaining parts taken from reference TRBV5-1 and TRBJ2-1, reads KAGVTQTPRYLIKTRGQQVTLSCSPISGHRSVSWYQQTPGQGLQFLFEYFSETQRNKGNFPGRFSGRQFSNSRSEMNVSTLELGDSALYLCASGEPEGEQFFGPGTRLTVL.

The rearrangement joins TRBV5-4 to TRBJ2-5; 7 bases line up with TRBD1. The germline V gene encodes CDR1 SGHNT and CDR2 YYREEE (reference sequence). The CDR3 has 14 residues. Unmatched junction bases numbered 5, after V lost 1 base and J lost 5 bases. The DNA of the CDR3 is TGTGCCAGCAGCTTGACAGGGGTAGGGGAGACCCAGTACTTC. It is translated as CASSLTGVGETQYF.

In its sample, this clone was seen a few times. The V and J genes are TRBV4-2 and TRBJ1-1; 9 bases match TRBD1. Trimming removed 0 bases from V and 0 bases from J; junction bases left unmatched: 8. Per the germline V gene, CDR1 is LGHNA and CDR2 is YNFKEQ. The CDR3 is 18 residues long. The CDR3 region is CASSQEVVGQGLNTEAFF. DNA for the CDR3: TGTGCCAGCAGCCAAGAAGTGGTAGGACAGGGGTTGAACACTGAAGCTTTCTTT.

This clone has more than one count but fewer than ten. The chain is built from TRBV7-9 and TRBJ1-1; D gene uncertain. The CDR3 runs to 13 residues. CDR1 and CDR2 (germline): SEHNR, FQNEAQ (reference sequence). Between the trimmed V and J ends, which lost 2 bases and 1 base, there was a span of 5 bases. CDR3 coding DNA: TGTGCCAGCAGCTTATCCGGGAACACTGAAGCTTTCTTT. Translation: CASSLSGNTEAFF. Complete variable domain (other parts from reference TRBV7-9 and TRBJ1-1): DTGVSQNPRHKITKRGQNVTFRCDPISEHNRLYWYRQTLGQGPEFLTYFQNEAQLEKSRLLSDRFSAERPKGSFSTLEIQRTEQGDSAMYLCASSLSGNTEAFFGQGTRLTVV.

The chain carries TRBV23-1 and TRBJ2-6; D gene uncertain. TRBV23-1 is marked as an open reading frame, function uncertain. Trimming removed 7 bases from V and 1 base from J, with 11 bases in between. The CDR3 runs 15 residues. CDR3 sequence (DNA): TGCGCCAGCACCCGGCGGCGGTCTGGGGCCAACGTCCTGACTTTC. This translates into CASTRRRSGANVLTF.

CDR3 DNA: TGTGCCAGCAGCTTAGGTCGGGGGAATAGAAACACCATATATTTT. The encoded protein is CASSLGRGNRNTIYF. The chain links TRBV7-2 to TRBJ1-3; D is perhaps TRBD1 (5 bases). The CDR3 consists of 15 residues. V lost 1 base and J lost 5, with 12 bases in between. Germline lookup yields CDR1 SGHTA and CDR2 FQGNSA.

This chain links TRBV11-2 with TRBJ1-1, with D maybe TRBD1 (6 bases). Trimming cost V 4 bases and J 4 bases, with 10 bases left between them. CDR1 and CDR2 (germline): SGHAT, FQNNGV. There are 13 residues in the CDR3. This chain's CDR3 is CASSYQGLTEAFF. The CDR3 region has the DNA TGTGCCAGCAGCTACCAGGGGCTCACTGAAGCTTTCTTT. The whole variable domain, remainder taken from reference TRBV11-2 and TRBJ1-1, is EAGVAQSPRYKIIEKRQSVAFWCNPISGHATLYWYQQILGQGPKLLIQFQNNGVVDDSQLPKDRFSAERLKGVDSTLKIQPAKLEDSAVYLCASSYQGLTEAFFGQGTRLTVV.

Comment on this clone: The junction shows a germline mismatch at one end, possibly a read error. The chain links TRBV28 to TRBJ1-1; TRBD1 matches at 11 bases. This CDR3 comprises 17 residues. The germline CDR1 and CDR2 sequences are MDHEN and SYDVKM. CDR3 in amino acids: CASSWGYGTGGSTEAFF. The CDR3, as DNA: TGTGCCAGCAGCTGGGGGTACGGGACAGGGGGTTCCACTGAGGCTTTCTTT.

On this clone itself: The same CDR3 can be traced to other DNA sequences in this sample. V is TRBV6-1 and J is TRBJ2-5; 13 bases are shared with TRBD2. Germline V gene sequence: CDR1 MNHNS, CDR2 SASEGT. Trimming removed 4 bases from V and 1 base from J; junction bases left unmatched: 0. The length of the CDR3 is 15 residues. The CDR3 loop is CASSGLAGGQETQYF. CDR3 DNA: TGTGCCAGCAGTGGACTAGCGGGGGGCCAAGAGACCCAGTACTTC.

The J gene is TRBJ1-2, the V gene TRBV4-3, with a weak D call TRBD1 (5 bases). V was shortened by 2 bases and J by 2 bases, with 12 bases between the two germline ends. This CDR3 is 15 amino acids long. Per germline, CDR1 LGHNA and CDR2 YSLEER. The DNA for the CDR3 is TGCGCCAGCAGCCAAACCCCAGGGTTAAACTATGGCTACACCTTC. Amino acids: CASSQTPGLNYGYTF.

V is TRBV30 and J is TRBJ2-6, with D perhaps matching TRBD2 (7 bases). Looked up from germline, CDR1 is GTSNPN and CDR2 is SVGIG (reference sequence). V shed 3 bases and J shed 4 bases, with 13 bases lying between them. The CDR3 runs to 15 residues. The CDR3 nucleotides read TGTGCCTGGAGCCGGGGGGCGTCCGGGGCCAACGTCCTGACTTTC. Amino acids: CAWSRGASGANVLTF.

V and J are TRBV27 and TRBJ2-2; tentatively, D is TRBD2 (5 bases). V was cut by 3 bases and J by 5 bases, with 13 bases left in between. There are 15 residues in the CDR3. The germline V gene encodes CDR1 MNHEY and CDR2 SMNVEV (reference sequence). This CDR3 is CASSFGLAGTGELFF. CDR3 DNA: TGTGCCAGCAGTTTTGGGCTAGCTGGGACCGGGGAGCTGTTTTTT.

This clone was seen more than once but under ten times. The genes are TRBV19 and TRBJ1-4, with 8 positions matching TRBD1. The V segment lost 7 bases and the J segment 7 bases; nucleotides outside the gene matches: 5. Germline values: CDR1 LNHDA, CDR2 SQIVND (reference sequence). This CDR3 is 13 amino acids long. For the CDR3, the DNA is TGTGCCAGTATGGCAGGGGGCCGTGAAAAACTGTTTTTT. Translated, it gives CASMAGGREKLFF.

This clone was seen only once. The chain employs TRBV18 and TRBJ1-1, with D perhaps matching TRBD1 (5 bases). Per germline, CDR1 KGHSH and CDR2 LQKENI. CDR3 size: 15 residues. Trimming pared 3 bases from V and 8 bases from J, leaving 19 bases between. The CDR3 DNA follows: TGTGCCAGCTCACCCCCCTCGAGCCAGGGCTCCGAAGCTTTCTTT. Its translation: CASSPPSSQGSEAFF.